This T cell receptor (beta chain) was documented in a study of blood T cell repertoires in COVID-19 (dated by TCRdb to the early 2020s). Context from the whole study: Samples covering the acute and convalescent phases of COVID-19 were provided by collaborators in the United States, Italy and Spain. A de-identified subject ID, COVID-19 status, age in years and sex were almost always included in the sample metadata. The repertoires were made available in a free public database intended to serve as a resource for research on the immune response to SARS-CoV-2. The prospective study material was composed of cDNA or gDNA derived from T cells, B-cell-depleted T cells, or PBMCs. The samples were drawn from the first 160 participants of the ongoing ImmuneRACE study and from about 1,200 subjects provided by 6 global collaborators. HLA class I and class II types, where available, came from metadata supplied by the sample provider rather than from assay-based typing. Deeply sampled blood TCRbeta repertoires from subjects exposed to, actively infected with, or recovered from COVID-19 were included in the dataset.

TCRbeta CDR3 regions were amplified from genomic DNA by means of the immunoSEQ Assay, a bias-controlled multiplex PCR. Per the original workflow: Within the assay, amplification of reference gene primers was used to estimate how many nucleated cells each sample contained. To quantify the absolute abundance of each unique TCRbeta CDR3 rearrangement, sequence reads were collapsed and filtered. For each sample, productive Simpson clonality was calculated by taking the square root of Simpson's diversity index across productive rearrangements. The table comes from immuneACCESS by way of TCRdb, which keeps in-frame sequences with V and J called. Part of the clones is missing from these tables; in studies checked, under half for an unresolved V gene and the rest for unknown reasons. That table furnishes V, J and clone size, whereas the DNA furnished D and trimming. This sample holds about 200,000 clones; roughly 82% were observed only once. The top ten clones comprise more than 4.5% of the sample.

Relative to germline, V is missing 5 bases and J is missing 4 bases, with 6 bases of the junction outside any gene match. For CDR1 and CDR2, the germline V gene lists SGHDT and YYEEEE. The CDR3 runs 14 amino acids, cysteine and phenylalanine included. Only the CDR3 part of the read is kept: 42 bases, read in frame from the first base. Participants in the prospective study were enrolled through a virtual design, were aged about 18 to 100 years, and lived in approximately 25 United States geographic areas. To assign participants to cohorts, the prospective study relied on clinical history that participants themselves reported in a screening survey and a study questionnaire. Mobile phlebotomists in the prospective study collected whole blood, serum and a nasopharyngeal or oropharyngeal swab from every participant. Over an approximately two-month period, participants in the prospective study had the option of providing additional blood draws and questionnaires. Before DNA extraction, prospective study blood samples were shipped either frozen or at room temperature.

Overall study results and their limits: How much clinical and demographic metadata was included differed by source and by participant, and the metadata was provided uncurated.

Points on this clone: Its antigen remains unidentified. Within one base of it there is no much larger clone, and no base qualities were kept.

The chain joins TRBV5-6 to TRBJ1-1, with TRBD1 identical over 9 junction bases. Sequencing was carried out using PBMCs or T cells enriched from blood (not recorded which). The source is a woman aged 60-75 years with acute COVID-19. The sequence in DNA is TGTGCCAGCAGGGATACAGGGGGCCCCACTGAAGCTTTCTTT. This codes for CASRDTGGPTEAFF. Outside the CDR3, residues come from the reference TRBV5-6 and TRBJ1-1 proteins, so the full variable domain is: DAGVTQSPTHLIKTRGQQVTLRCSPKSGHDTVSWYQQALGQGPQFIFQYYEEEERQRGNFPDRFSGHQFPNYSSELNVNALLLGDSALYLCASRDTGGPTEAFFGQGTRLTVV.